The sample holds a few counts of the clone carrying this T cell receptor (beta chain). The antigen remains undetermined. These data originate in a study of stem cell transplantation in POMP-related autoinflammatory disease. About the research overall: Impaired MHC class I-dependent CD8+ differentiation was hypothesized from defective thymoproteasomes. Before transplant, CD4+ T cells skewed naive and CD8+ proportions were low.

CDR1 LNHDA and CDR2 SQIVND come from the germline V gene (reference sequence). J lost 1 base, V lost 3 bases, and 7 bases had no gene match. CDR3 length: 16 amino acids. Some clones are missing from TCRdb's copy, which holds only in-frame ones; the method was immunoSEQ multiplex PCR. The table lists around 9,000 clones, roughly 90% of them singletons. PRAID combined immunodeficiency and autoinflammation. Study-wide results and limits: In PRAID patients, the number of distinct TRB V-J gene pairings was restricted. PRAID patients trended toward lower TRB diversity and higher clonality in all analyzed T-cell subsets.

The TCR sequence derives from a human donor with POMP-related autoinflammation and immune dysregulation (PRAID). The chain employs TRBV19 and TRBJ2-7; 9 nucleotides agree with TRBD1. Sample: CD8+ T cells from PBMCs, taken before stem cell transplantation. Here the CDR3 reads CASSIQPGQGSYEQYF. CDR3 nucleotides: TGTGCCAGTAGTATCCAACCGGGACAGGGTTCCTACGAGCAGTACTTC.